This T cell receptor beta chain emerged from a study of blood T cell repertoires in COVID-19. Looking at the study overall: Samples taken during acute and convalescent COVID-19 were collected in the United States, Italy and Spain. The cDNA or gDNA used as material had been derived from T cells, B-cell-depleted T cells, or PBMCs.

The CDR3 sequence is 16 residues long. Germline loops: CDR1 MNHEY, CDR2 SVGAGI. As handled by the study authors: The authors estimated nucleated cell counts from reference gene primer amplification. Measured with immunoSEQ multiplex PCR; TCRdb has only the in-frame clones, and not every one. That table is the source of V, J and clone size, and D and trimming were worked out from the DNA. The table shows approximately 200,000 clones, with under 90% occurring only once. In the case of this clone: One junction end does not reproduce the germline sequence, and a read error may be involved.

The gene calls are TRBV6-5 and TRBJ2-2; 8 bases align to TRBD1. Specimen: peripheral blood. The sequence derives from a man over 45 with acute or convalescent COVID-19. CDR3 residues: CASSYLDRAKAGELFF. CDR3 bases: TGTGCCAGCAGCTACTTGGACAGGGCTAAAGCCGGGGAGCTGTTTTTT.